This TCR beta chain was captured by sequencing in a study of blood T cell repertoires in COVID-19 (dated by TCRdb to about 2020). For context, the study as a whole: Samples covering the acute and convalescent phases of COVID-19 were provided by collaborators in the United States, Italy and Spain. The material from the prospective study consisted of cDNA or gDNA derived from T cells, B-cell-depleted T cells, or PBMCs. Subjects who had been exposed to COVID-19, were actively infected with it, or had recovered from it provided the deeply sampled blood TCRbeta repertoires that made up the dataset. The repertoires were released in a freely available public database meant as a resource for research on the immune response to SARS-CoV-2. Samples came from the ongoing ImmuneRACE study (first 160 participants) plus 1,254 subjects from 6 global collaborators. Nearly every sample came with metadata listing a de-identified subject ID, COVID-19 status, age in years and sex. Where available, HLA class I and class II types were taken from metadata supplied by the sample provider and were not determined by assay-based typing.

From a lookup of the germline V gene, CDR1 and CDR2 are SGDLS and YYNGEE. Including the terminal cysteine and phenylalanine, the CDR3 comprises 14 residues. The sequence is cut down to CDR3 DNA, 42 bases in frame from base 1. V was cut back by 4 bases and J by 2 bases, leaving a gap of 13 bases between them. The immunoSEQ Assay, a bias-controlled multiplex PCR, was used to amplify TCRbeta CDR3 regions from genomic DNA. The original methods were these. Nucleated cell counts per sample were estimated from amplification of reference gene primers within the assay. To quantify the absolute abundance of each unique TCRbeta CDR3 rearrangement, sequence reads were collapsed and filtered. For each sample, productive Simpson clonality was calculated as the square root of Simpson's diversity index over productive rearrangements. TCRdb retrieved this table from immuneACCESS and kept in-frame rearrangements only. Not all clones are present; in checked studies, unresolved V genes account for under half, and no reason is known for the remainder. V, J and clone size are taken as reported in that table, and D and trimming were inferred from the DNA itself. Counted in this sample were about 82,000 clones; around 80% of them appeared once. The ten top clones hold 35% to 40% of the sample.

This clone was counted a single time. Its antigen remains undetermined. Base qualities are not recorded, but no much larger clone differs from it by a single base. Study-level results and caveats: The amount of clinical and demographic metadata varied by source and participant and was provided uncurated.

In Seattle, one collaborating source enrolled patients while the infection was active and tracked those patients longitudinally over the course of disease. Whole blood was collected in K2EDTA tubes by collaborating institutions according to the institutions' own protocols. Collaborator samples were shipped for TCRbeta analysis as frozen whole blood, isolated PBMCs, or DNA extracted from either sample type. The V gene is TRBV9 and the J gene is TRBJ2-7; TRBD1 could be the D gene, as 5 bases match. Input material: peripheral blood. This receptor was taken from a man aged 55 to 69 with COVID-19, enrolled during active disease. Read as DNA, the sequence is TGTGCCAGCAGCCCCCAGGGCGCACCCTACGAGCAGTACTTC. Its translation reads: CASSPQGAPYEQYF.